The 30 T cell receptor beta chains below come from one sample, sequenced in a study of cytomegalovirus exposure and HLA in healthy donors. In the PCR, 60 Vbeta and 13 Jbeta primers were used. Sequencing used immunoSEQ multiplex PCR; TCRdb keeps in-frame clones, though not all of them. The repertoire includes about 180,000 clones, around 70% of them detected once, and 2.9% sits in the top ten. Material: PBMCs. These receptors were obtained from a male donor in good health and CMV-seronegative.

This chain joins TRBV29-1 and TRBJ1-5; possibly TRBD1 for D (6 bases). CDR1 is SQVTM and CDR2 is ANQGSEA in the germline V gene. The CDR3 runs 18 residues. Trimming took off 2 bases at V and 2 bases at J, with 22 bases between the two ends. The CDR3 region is CSVEYFATGLMGNQPQHF. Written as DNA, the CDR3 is TGCAGCGTTGAATATTTTGCGACAGGTCTCATGGGCAATCAGCCCCAGCATTTT.

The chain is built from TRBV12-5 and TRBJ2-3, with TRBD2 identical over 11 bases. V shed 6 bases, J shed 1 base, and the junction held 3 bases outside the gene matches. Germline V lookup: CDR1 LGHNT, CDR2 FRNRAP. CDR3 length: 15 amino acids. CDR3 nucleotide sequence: TGTGCTAGTGGAGTACTAGCGGGGGGCACAGATACGCAGTATTTT. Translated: CASGVLAGGTDTQYF.

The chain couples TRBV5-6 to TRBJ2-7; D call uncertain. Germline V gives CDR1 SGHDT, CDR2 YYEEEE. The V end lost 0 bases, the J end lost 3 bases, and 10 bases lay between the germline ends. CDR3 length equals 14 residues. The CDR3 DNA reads TGTGCCAGCAGCTTGGGTGGAGATTTCTACGAGCAGTACTTC. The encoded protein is CASSLGGDFYEQYF.

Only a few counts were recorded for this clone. The CDR3 bases are TGCAGCGTTAAGAGTCAGACAGGGAGCTCCTACAATGAGCAGTTCTTC. Translation: CSVKSQTGSSYNEQFF. The chain uses TRBV29-1 and TRBJ2-1; 7 positions match TRBD1. V trimming: 5 bases; J trimming: 0 bases; junction bases outside the gene matches: 10. Germline assignment: CDR1 SQVTM and CDR2 ANQGSEA. The CDR3 length is 16 residues.

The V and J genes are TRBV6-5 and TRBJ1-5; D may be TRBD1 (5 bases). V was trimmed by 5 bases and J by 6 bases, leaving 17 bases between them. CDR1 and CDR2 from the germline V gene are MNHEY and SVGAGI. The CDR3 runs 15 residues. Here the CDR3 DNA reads TGTGCCAGCAGTAGGACGGTCAGGGAGGGTCAGCCCCAGCATTTT. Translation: CASSRTVREGQPQHF.

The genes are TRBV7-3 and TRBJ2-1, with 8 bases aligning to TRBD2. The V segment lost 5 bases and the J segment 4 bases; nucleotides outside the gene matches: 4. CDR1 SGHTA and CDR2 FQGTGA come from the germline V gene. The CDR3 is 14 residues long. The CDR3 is CASSVSGEYNEQFF. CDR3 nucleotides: TGTGCCAGCAGCGTTAGCGGGGAGTACAATGAGCAGTTCTTC.

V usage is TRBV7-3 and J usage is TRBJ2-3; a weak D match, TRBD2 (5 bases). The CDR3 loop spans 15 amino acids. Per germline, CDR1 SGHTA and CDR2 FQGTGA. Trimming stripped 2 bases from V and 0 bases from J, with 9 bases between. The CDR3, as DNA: TGTGCCAGCAGCTTAGCGGGCATGAGCACAGATACGCAGTATTTT. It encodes CASSLAGMSTDTQYF.

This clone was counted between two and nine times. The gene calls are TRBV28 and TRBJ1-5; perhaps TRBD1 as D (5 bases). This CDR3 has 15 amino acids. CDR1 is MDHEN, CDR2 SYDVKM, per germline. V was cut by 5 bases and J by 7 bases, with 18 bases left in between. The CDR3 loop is CASSTDGGGIQPQHF. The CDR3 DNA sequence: TGTGCCAGCAGTACGGACGGCGGGGGAATACAGCCCCAGCATTTT. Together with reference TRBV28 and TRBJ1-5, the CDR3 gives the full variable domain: DVKVTQSSRYLVKRTGEKVFLECVQDMDHENMFWYRQDPGLGLRLIYFSYDVKMKEKGDIPEGYSVSREKKERFSLILESASTNQTSMYLCASSTDGGGIQPQHFGDGTRLSIL.

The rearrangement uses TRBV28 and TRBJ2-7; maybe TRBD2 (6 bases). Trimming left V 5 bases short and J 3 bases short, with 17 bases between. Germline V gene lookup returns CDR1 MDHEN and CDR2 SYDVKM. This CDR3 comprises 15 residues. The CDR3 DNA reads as TGTGCCAGCAGTCCTCCGGGAGCCACCTTCTACGAGCAGTACTTC. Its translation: CASSPPGATFYEQYF.

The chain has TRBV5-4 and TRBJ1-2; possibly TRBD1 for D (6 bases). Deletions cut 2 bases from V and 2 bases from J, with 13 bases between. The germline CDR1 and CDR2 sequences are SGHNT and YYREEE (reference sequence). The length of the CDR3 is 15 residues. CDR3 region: CASSLWDTKNYGYTF. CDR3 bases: TGTGCCAGCAGCTTATGGGACACCAAGAACTATGGCTACACCTTC.

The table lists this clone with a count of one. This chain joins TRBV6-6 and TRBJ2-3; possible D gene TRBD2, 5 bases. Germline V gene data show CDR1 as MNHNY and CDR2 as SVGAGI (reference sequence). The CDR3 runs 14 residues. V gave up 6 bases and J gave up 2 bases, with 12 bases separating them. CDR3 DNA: TGTGCCAGCAGGCAAGCGGCGCTCACAGATACGCAGTATTTT. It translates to CASRQAALTDTQYF.

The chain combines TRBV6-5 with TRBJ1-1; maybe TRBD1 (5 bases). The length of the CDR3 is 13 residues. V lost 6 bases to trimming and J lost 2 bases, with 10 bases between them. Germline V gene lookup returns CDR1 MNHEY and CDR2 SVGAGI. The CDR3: CASRRTPNTEAFF. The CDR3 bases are TGTGCCAGCAGGAGGACACCAAACACTGAAGCTTTCTTT.

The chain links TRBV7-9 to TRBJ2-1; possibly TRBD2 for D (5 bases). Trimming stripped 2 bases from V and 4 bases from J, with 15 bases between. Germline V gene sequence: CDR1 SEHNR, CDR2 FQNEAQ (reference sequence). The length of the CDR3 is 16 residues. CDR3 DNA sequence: TGTGCCAGCAGCTTATTGTTGGGGAGTCGATACAATGAGCAGTTCTTC. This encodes CASSLLLGSRYNEQFF.

The CDR3 loop reads CASQPTGRHEKLFF. The CDR3 DNA reads as TGTGCCAGCCAGCCGACAGGACGCCATGAAAAACTGTTTTTT. The chain has TRBV19 and TRBJ1-4; a possible D gene is TRBD1 (6 bases). The CDR3 length is 14 residues. V lost 9 bases and J lost 6, with 17 bases in between. Germline CDR1 is LNHDA and CDR2 is SQIVND (reference sequence).

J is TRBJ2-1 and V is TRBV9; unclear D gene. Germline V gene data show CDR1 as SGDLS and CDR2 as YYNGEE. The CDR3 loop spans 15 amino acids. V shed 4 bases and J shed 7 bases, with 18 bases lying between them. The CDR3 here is CASSPRVKWSNEQFF. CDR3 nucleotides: TGTGCCAGCAGCCCACGGGTGAAGTGGTCGAATGAGCAGTTCTTC.

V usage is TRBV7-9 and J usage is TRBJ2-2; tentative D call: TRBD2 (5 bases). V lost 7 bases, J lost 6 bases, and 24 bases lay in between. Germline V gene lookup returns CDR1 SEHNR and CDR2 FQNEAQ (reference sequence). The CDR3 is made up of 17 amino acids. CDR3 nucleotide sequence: TGTGCCAGCATCTCTCTTTTGAGGGTGCAAGGACCCGGGGAGCTGTTTTTT. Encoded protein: CASISLLRVQGPGELFF.

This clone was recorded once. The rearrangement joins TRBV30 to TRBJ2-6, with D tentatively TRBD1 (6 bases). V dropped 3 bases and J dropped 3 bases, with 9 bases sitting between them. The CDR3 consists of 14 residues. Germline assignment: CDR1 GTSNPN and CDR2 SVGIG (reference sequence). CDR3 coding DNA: TGTGCCTGGAGAACAGGGCATGGGGCCAACGTCCTGACTTTC. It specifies CAWRTGHGANVLTF.

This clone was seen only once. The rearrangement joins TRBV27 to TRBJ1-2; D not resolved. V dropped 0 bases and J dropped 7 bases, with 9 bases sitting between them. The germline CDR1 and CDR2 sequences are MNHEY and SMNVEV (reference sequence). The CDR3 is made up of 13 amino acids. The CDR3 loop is CASSLSRGTGYTF. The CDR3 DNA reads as TGTGCCAGCAGTTTATCCAGAGGAACTGGCTACACCTTC.

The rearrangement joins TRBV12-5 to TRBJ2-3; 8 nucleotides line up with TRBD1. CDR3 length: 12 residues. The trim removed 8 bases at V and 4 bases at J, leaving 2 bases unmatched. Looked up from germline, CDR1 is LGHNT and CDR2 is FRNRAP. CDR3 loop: CASSQGADTQYF. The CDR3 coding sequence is TGTGCTAGTTCACAGGGGGCAGATACGCAGTATTTT.

CDR3 residues: CASSSSGGQGYEKLFF. CDR3 coding DNA: TGTGCCAGCAGTTCCTCCGGGGGACAGGGGTATGAAAAACTGTTTTTT. The J gene is TRBJ1-4, the V gene TRBV28, with 10 bases matching TRBD1. The CDR3 spans 16 residues. Germline CDR1 MDHEN, CDR2 SYDVKM. The trim removed 4 bases at V and 6 bases at J, leaving 8 bases unmatched. The entire variable domain, with the rest obtained from reference TRBV28 and TRBJ1-4, is as follows: DVKVTQSSRYLVKRTGEKVFLECVQDMDHENMFWYRQDPGLGLRLIYFSYDVKMKEKGDIPEGYSVSREKKERFSLILESASTNQTSMYLCASSSSGGQGYEKLFFGSGTQLSVL.

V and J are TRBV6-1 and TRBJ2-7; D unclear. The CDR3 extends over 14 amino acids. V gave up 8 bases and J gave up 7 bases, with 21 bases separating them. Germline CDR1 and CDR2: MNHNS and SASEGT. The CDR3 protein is CASQPTARIFEQYF. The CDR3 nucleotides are TGTGCCAGCCAGCCGACGGCCAGGATTTTTGAGCAGTACTTC.

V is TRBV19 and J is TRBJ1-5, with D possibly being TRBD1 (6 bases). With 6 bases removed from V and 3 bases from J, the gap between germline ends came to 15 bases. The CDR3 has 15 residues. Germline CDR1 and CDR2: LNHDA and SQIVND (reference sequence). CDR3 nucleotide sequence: TGTGCCAGTAGCCCGCGGGGGGCCCCCAATCAGCCCCAGCATTTT. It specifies CASSPRGAPNQPQHF.

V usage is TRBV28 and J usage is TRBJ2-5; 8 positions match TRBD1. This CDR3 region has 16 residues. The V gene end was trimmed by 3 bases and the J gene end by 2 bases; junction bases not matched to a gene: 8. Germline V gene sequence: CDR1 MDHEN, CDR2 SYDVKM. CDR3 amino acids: CASSFSGGEGQETQYF. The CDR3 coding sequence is TGTGCCAGCAGTTTTTCAGGGGGCGAAGGGCAAGAGACCCAGTACTTC. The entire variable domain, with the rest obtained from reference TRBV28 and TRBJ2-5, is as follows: DVKVTQSSRYLVKRTGEKVFLECVQDMDHENMFWYRQDPGLGLRLIYFSYDVKMKEKGDIPEGYSVSREKKERFSLILESASTNQTSMYLCASSFSGGEGQETQYFGPGTRLLVL.

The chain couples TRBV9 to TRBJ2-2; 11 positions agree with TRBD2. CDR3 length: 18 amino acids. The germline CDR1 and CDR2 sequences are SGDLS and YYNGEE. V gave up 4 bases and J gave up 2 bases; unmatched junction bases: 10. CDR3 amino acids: CASSPQEGLAANTGELFF. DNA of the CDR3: TGTGCCAGCAGCCCTCAGGAGGGACTAGCGGCAAACACCGGGGAGCTGTTTTTT.

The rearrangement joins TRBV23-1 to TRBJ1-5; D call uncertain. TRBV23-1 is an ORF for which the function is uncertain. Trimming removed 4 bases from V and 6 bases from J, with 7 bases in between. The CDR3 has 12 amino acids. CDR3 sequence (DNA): TGCGCCAGCAGTCTCAAGAGTCAGCCCCAGCATTTT. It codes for CASSLKSQPQHF.

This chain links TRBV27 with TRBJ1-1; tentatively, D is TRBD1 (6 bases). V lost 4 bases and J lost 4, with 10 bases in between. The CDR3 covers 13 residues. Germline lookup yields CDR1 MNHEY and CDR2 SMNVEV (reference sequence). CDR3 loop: CASSWDIGTEAFF. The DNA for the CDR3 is TGTGCCAGCAGTTGGGACATAGGCACTGAAGCTTTCTTT.

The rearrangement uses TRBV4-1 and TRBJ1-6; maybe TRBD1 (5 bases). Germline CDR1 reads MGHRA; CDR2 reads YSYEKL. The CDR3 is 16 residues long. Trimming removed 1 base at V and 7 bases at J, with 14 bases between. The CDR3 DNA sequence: TGCGCCAGCAGCCAAGTCATGCAGGGCCCGAATTCACCCCTCCACTTT. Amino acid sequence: CASSQVMQGPNSPLHF.

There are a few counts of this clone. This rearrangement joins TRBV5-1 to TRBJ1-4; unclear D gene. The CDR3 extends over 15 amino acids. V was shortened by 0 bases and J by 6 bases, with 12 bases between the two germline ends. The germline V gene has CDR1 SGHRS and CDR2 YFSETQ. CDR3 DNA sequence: TGCGCCAGCAGCTTGGCCCCCAGGTCTGATGAAAAACTGTTTTTT. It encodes CASSLAPRSDEKLFF.

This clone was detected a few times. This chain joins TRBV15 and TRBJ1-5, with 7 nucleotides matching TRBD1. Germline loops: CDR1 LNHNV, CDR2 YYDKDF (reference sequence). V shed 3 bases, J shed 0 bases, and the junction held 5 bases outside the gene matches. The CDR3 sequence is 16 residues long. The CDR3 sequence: CATSRSGTASNQPQHF. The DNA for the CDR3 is TGTGCCACCAGCAGGTCCGGGACAGCTAGCAATCAGCCCCAGCATTTT.

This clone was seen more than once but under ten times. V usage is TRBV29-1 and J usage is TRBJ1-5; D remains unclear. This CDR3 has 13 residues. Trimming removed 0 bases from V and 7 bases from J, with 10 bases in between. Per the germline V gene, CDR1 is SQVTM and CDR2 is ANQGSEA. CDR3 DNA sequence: TGCAGCGTTGAAGAACCGATTGGCCAGCCCCAGCATTTT. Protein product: CSVEEPIGQPQHF.